Following are 22 T cell receptor beta chains from one sample sequenced in a study of cytomegalovirus exposure and HLA in healthy donors. Vbeta (60) and Jbeta (13) primers were used in the PCR. Some clones are missing from TCRdb's copy, which holds only in-frame ones; the method was immunoSEQ multiplex PCR. In total, the table holds 130,000 to 150,000 clones. The sample taken for sequencing was PBMCs. The receptors were sampled from a woman aged 45-65 years in good health and CMV-seronegative.

As regards this clone: The same CDR3 also results from other DNA sequences found in this sample. The chain links TRBV4-2 to TRBJ1-2; D is possibly TRBD1 (6 bases). This CDR3 spans 16 amino acids. The germline V gene encodes CDR1 LGHNA and CDR2 YNFKEQ. The V end lost 4 bases, the J end lost 2 bases, and 17 bases lay between the germline ends. DNA of the CDR3: TGTGCCAGCAGCCTGACTGACCTAACAGGGAACTATGGCTACACCTTC. Translated: CASSLTDLTGNYGYTF.

J is TRBJ1-6 and V is TRBV11-1, with unresolved D. The CDR3 contains 12 residues. CDR1 is SGHAT and CDR2 is FQDESV in the germline V gene (reference sequence). V was pared by 3 bases and J by 9 bases, with 6 bases between. DNA for the CDR3: TGTGCCAGCAGCTTTTCGGGTTCACCCCTCCACTTT. Its translation is CASSFSGSPLHF. The whole variable domain, remainder taken from reference TRBV11-1 and TRBJ1-6, is EAEVAQSPRYKITEKSQAVAFWCDPISGHATLYWYRQILGQGPELLVQFQDESVVDDSQLPKDRFSAERLKGVDSTLKIQPAELGDSAMYLCASSFSGSPLHFGNGTRLTVT.

The rearrangement uses TRBV5-5 and TRBJ1-6, with D perhaps matching TRBD1 (5 bases). This CDR3 contains 16 residues. Trimming removed 4 bases from V and 9 bases from J, with 20 bases in between. Germline CDR1 reads SGHKS; CDR2 reads YYEKEE (reference sequence). CDR3 in amino acids: CASSAAGPERGSPLHF. The CDR3 bases are TGTGCCAGCAGCGCCGCGGGACCGGAGAGGGGTTCACCCCTCCACTTT.

For this clone: Sequence at one end of the junction differs from germline and may be a read error. The rearrangement joins TRBV7-2 to TRBJ2-5; 9 bases match TRBD2. This CDR3 contains 16 residues. Looked up from germline, CDR1 is SGHTA and CDR2 is FQGNSA. CDR3 DNA sequence: TGTGCCAGCAGCCAACCGGTAGCGGGGGCCCAAGGGACCCAGTACTTC. It is translated as CASSQPVAGAQGTQYF. The variable domain in full, completed from reference TRBV7-2 and TRBJ2-5, reads GAGVSQSPSNKVTEKGKDVELRCDPISGHTALYWYRQSLGQGLEFLIYFQGNSAPDKSGLPSDRFSAERTGGSVSTLTIQRTQQEDSAVYLCASSQPVAGAQGTQYFGPGTRLLVL.

The CDR3 loop reads CASSPYPLRYSGNTIYF. The CDR3 coding sequence is TGTGCCAGCTCACCTTACCCCCTCCGGTACTCTGGAAACACCATATATTTT. The V gene is TRBV18, the J gene TRBJ1-3, with D unresolved. Per germline, CDR1 KGHSH and CDR2 LQKENI. The germline V and J ends were trimmed by 3 bases and 0 bases, with 15 bases remaining between them. There are 17 residues in the CDR3.

V usage is TRBV27 and J usage is TRBJ1-2; TRBD1 matches at 7 bases. The CDR3 has 13 residues. The ends lost 2 bases at V and 8 bases at J; junction bases unmatched: 5. Germline V gives CDR1 MNHEY, CDR2 SMNVEV (reference sequence). The CDR3 sequence: CASSLATGEGYTF. Written as DNA, the CDR3 is TGTGCCAGCAGTTTAGCTACAGGGGAGGGCTACACCTTC.

The chain is built from TRBV13 and TRBJ2-7, with D tentatively TRBD2 (5 bases). Looked up from germline, CDR1 is PRHDT and CDR2 is FYEKMQ (reference sequence). V dropped 4 bases and J dropped 2 bases, with 18 bases sitting between them. The length of the CDR3 is 16 residues. CDR3 protein: CASSSRPSGGPYEQYF. The DNA of the CDR3 is TGTGCCAGCAGCTCCCGTCCGAGCGGAGGCCCCTACGAGCAGTACTTC.

The chain couples TRBV18 to TRBJ2-7, with TRBD1 identical over 9 bases. J lost 6 bases, V lost 5 bases, and 8 bases had no gene match. Per the germline V gene, CDR1 is KGHSH and CDR2 is LQKENI. CDR3 length: 14 residues. For the CDR3, the DNA is TGTGCCAGCTCAACCACGACAGGGGGGGTCGAGCAGTACTTC. Protein sequence: CASSTTTGGVEQYF. The entire variable domain, with the rest obtained from reference TRBV18 and TRBJ2-7, is as follows: NAGVMQNPRHLVRRRGQEARLRCSPMKGHSHVYWYRQLPEEGLKFMVYLQKENIIDESGMPKERFSAEFPKEGPSILRIQQVVRGDSAAYFCASSTTTGGVEQYFGPGTRLTVT.

V is TRBV7-3 and J is TRBJ2-2, with D maybe TRBD1 (7 bases). V was trimmed by 8 bases and J by 0 bases, leaving 13 bases between them. CDR3 size: 15 residues. Germline CDR1 is SGHTA and CDR2 is FQGTGA. CDR3 in amino acids: CASSPGGTNTGELFF. For the CDR3, the DNA is TGTGCCAGCTCCCCAGGGGGGACGAACACCGGGGAGCTGTTTTTT.

The chain employs TRBV2 and TRBJ1-1; D gene ambiguous. The length of the CDR3 is 13 residues. V was trimmed by 2 bases and J by 7 bases, leaving 11 bases between them. Germline CDR1 reads SNHLY; CDR2 reads FYNNEI. CDR3 residues: CASSERLEGEAFF. The CDR3 nucleotides are TGTGCCAGCAGTGAAAGATTGGAGGGTGAAGCTTTCTTT. Full variable domain (remainder filled in from reference TRBV2 and TRBJ1-1): EPEVTQTPSHQVTQMGQEVILRCVPISNHLYFYWYRQILGQKVEFLVSFYNNEISEKSEIFDDQFSVERPDGSNFTLKIRSTKLEDSAMYFCASSERLEGEAFFGQGTRLTVV.

V usage is TRBV7-8 and J usage is TRBJ2-1; 11 bases are a match to TRBD1. This CDR3 has 15 residues. V was clipped by 5 bases and J by 6 bases; unmatched bases: 6. Germline V gene sequence: CDR1 SGHVS, CDR2 FQNEAQ. The CDR3 DNA sequence: TGTGCCAGCAGCCCGGACAGGGGGCAGTTCAATGAGCAGTTCTTC. It specifies CASSPDRGQFNEQFF.

The gene calls are TRBV7-2 and TRBJ2-7; 16 positions agree with TRBD2. Germline trimming cut 4 bases from V and 9 bases from J; bases unmatched to any gene: 9. CDR3 length equals 16 residues. The V gene's germline CDR1 is SGHTA and CDR2 FQGNSA. The CDR3 nucleotides read TGTGCCAGCAGCTCCGGGACTAGCGGGAGGGTTACTGTGCAGTACTTC. Its protein product is CASSSGTSGRVTVQYF.

The V and J genes are TRBV5-4 and TRBJ1-1; 7 positions match TRBD1. The CDR3 contains 13 residues. The V segment lost 4 bases and the J segment 3 bases; nucleotides outside the gene matches: 3. Germline assignment: CDR1 SGHNT and CDR2 YYREEE (reference sequence). CDR3 DNA sequence: TGTGCCAGCAGCCCCGGGACAGACACTGAAGCTTTCTTT. This gives the protein CASSPGTDTEAFF. Complete variable domain (other parts from reference TRBV5-4 and TRBJ1-1): ETGVTQSPTHLIKTRGQQVTLRCSSQSGHNTVSWYQQALGQGPQFIFQYYREEENGRGNFPPRFSGLQFPNYSSELNVNALELDDSALYLCASSPGTDTEAFFGQGTRLTVV.

This chain joins TRBV7-5 and TRBJ2-2; the D call in the table, TRBD1, was not verified against the DNA. TRBV7-5 is reported as a pseudogene. The CDR3 has 19 residues. The CDR3 DNA follows: TGTGCCAGAAGCTTGCCCCGGGACAGGGATGGGAACACCGCCGGGGAGCTGTTTTTT. It codes for CARSLPRDRDGNTAGELFF.

The V and J genes are TRBV4-1 and TRBJ1-2; no firm D call. The V end lost 4 bases, the J end lost 4 bases, and 10 bases lay between the germline ends. The germline V gene encodes CDR1 MGHRA and CDR2 YSYEKL. This CDR3 contains 13 residues. In nucleotides, the CDR3 is TGCGCCAGCAGCCCCCCAAGGAGCTATGGCTACACCTTC. It encodes CASSPPRSYGYTF.

The chain uses TRBV29-1 and TRBJ1-2, with 9 bases fitting TRBD1. Germline lookup yields CDR1 SQVTM and CDR2 ANQGSEA. The CDR3 runs to 13 residues. The trim removed 6 bases at V and 4 bases at J, leaving 6 bases unmatched. In DNA, the CDR3 is TGCAGCGTGGTACCGGGACAGGGCTATGGCTACACCTTC. Translated, it gives CSVVPGQGYGYTF. Full variable domain (missing parts from reference TRBV29-1 and TRBJ1-2): SAVISQKPSRDICQRGTSLTIQCQVDSQVTMMFWYRQQPGQSLTLIATANQGSEATYESGFVIDKFPISRPNLTFSTLTVSNMSPEDSSIYLCSVVPGQGYGYTFGSGTRLTVV.

This chain links TRBV6-1 with TRBJ1-2; D might be TRBD1 (5 bases). CDR3 length: 13 amino acids. V lost 11 bases and J 12 bases, leaving 25 bases between the germline ends. Per germline, CDR1 MNHNS and CDR2 SASEGT. CDR3 sequence reads: CAGRGRGDSGNTF. Here the CDR3 DNA reads TGTGCCGGCCGGGGTCGGGGGGATTCGGGGAACACCTTC.

The chain's CDR3 is CASSDRVGEQYF. CDR3 bases: TGTGCCAGCAGTGACAGGGTGGGCGAGCAGTACTTC. This sequence joins TRBV25-1 and TRBJ2-7, with D perhaps TRBD1 (5 bases). The CDR3 has 12 amino acids. Trimming shortened V by 3 bases and J by 6 bases, and 9 bases separated the two germline ends. Germline V gene sequence: CDR1 MGHDK, CDR2 SYGVNS.

The chain employs TRBV4-1 and TRBJ2-6; 7 bases are shared with TRBD1. Trimming at V came to 4 bases and at J to 1 base, leaving 4 bases not matched to a gene. Germline assignment: CDR1 MGHRA and CDR2 YSYEKL. This CDR3 has 16 amino acids. CDR3 amino acids: CASSRGTASGANVLTF. CDR3 bases: TGCGCCAGCAGCCGTGGGACAGCGTCTGGGGCCAACGTCCTGACTTTC.

The chain is built from TRBV13 and TRBJ2-7, with TRBD2 as a possible D gene (6 bases). CDR3 length: 16 amino acids. Trimming removed 0 bases from V and 0 bases from J, with 12 bases in between. Germline CDR1 reads PRHDT; CDR2 reads FYEKMQ (reference sequence). The CDR3 is CASSLGRGTSSYEQYF. CDR3 DNA sequence: TGTGCCAGCAGCTTAGGCCGGGGGACGAGCTCCTACGAGCAGTACTTC.

This chain joins TRBV15 and TRBJ1-5; unclear D gene. Trimming took off 0 bases at V and 0 bases at J, with 6 bases between the two ends. CDR1 LNHNV and CDR2 YYDKDF come from the germline V gene (reference sequence). The length of the CDR3 is 15 residues. The CDR3 loop is CATSRDPHSNQPQHF. As DNA, the CDR3 is TGTGCCACCAGCAGAGATCCCCATAGCAATCAGCCCCAGCATTTT.

This chain uses TRBV30 with TRBJ2-3; 9 bases match TRBD2. The CDR3 totals 14 residues. The germline V gene encodes CDR1 GTSNPN and CDR2 SVGIG (reference sequence). The V and J ends lost 4 bases and 2 bases, in that order; junction bases with no gene match: 4. DNA of the CDR3: TGTGCCTGGACCCCTAGCGGGGACACAGATACGCAGTATTTT. Amino acid sequence: CAWTPSGDTDTQYF.